A single TCR beta chain is shown here with its context. As to time point: newly diagnosed GD, antithyroid drugs for less than 3 months. After RNA was extracted from PBMCs, the TCR library was made from it. This record comes from a study of regulatory T cells in long-lasting Graves disease. Study as a whole: Newly diagnosed Graves' patients had taken antithyroid drugs under 3 months.

The CDR3 spans 16 residues. With 1 base removed from V and 4 bases from J, the gap between germline ends came to 14 bases. Germline V CDR1 and CDR2: SGHVS, FNYEAQ. The TCR beta library used iRepertoire HTBI primers with Arm-PCR amplification of CDR3. TCRdb re-called the multiplex PCR reads with MiXCR, one entry per CDR3 protein. The sample includes a few hundred thousand distinct CDR3 sequences, 15% of them seen just once. This same sample was also part of a study on T cells in Graves' hyperthyroidism and ophthalmopathy.

Material: peripheral blood mononuclear cells (PBMCs), obtained at new diagnosis, from a patient treated with antithyroid drugs. This clonotype originated in a woman aged 40 to 49 with Graves disease. The chain is built from TRBV7-6 and TRBJ2-1; the D gene is possibly TRBD1 (5 bases). The CDR3 DNA reads TGTGCCAGCAGCTTAGACGGACACCAAGGGTACAATGAGCAGTTCTTC. It yields the protein CASSLDGHQGYNEQFF.